These 29 T cell receptor beta chains were all obtained from the same sample, sequenced in a study of T cell repertoires in cytomegalovirus infection. TCRdb re-derived calls from the reads in MiXCR, one entry per CDR3 protein. Here the sample spans over 300,000 distinct CDR3 sequences, 17% being singletons. Sequences were obtained from PBMCs. The receptors here all came from a human donor in good health (CMV status not recorded). Some clones in this sample may be carry-over from other donors' samples.

The chain uses TRBV7-9 and TRBJ1-3; D not resolved. Trimming shortened V by 2 bases and J by 0 bases, and 8 bases separated the two germline ends. Germline V CDR1 and CDR2: SEHNR, FQNEAQ (reference sequence). The CDR3 extends over 15 amino acids. CDR3 nucleotides: TGTGCCAGCAGCTTACATCATTTCTCTGGAAACACCATATATTTT. This sequence encodes CASSLHHFSGNTIYF.

V and J are TRBV27 and TRBJ1-2; no reliable D call. CDR1 and CDR2 from the germline V gene are MNHEY and SMNVEV (reference sequence). CDR3 length equals 12 residues. The ends were cut back, 7 bases at V and 7 bases at J, with 13 bases in the middle. The CDR3: CASTSGSGGYTF. CDR3 sequence (DNA): TGTGCCAGCACCTCGGGGTCGGGTGGCTACACCTTC.

This clonotype was seen a few times. V gene TRBV28 combines with J gene TRBJ1-1; 7 positions agree with TRBD1. Losses at the gene ends were 5 bases for V and 0 bases for J; bases not matched to a gene: 3. The germline V gene encodes CDR1 MDHEN and CDR2 SYDVKM. The CDR3 runs 14 residues. The CDR3 DNA reads TGTGCCAGCAGTGAAGGGACAGTGAACACTGAAGCTTTCTTT. Translating gives CASSEGTVNTEAFF. Using reference TRBV28 and TRBJ1-1 for the parts outside the CDR3, the full variable domain is DVKVTQSSRYLVKRTGEKVFLECVQDMDHENMFWYRQDPGLGLRLIYFSYDVKMKEKGDIPEGYSVSREKKERFSLILESASTNQTSMYLCASSEGTVNTEAFFGQGTRLTVV.

This chain uses TRBV20-1 with TRBJ2-7, with no clear D. The ends were cut back, 5 bases at V and 1 base at J, with 18 bases in the middle. Germline V lookup: CDR1 DFQATT, CDR2 SNEGSKA (reference sequence). This CDR3 comprises 15 residues. CDR3 bases: TGCAGTGCTCCTAATGTCCGAAACCTATCCTACGAGCAGTACTTC. This sequence encodes CSAPNVRNLSYEQYF.

The chain joins TRBV29-1 to TRBJ1-1; D gene uncertain. The length of the CDR3 is 14 residues. The germline V gene has CDR1 SQVTM and CDR2 ANQGSEA. Trimming stripped 7 bases from V and 0 bases from J, with 15 bases between. The CDR3 region has the DNA TGCAGCGCGGTCGGGGTCGGTATGAACACTGAAGCTTTCTTT. Protein sequence: CSAVGVGMNTEAFF.

V is TRBV20-1 and J is TRBJ2-7; 10 nucleotides align to TRBD2. Germline trimming cut 7 bases from V and 0 bases from J; bases unmatched to any gene: 3. Germline CDR1 reads DFQATT; CDR2 reads SNEGSKA (reference sequence). The CDR3 has 13 residues. The CDR3 DNA is TGCAGTGGCACTAGCGGGGCCTCCTACGAGCAGTACTTC. It is translated as CSGTSGASYEQYF.

This clonotype was seen a handful of times. V and J are TRBV24-1 and TRBJ2-2; 7 bases map to TRBD1. This CDR3 spans 15 amino acids. CDR1 is KGHDR, CDR2 SFDVKD, per germline. The junction had 8 bases not matched to a gene; V was cut back by 7 bases and J by 4 bases. CDR3 protein: CATRTGTSATGELFF. The CDR3 region has the DNA TGTGCCACCAGGACAGGGACCTCGGCCACCGGGGAGCTGTTTTTT.

This chain joins TRBV7-9 and TRBJ1-1; TRBD1 might be the D (5 bases). The V end lost 7 bases, the J end lost 4 bases, and 16 bases lay between the germline ends. There are 14 residues in the CDR3. Germline V gives CDR1 SEHNR, CDR2 FQNEAQ (reference sequence). Here the CDR3 DNA reads TGTGCCAGCAACATGGACACCCAGGGCACTGAAGCTTTCTTT. Protein: CASNMDTQGTEAFF.

V and J are TRBV3-1 and TRBJ1-5; D is perhaps TRBD1 (5 bases). The ends were cut back, 2 bases at V and 6 bases at J, with 8 bases in the middle. In germline, CDR1 is LGHDT, CDR2 YNNKEL (reference sequence). This CDR3 is 13 amino acids long. CDR3 DNA: TGTGCCAGCAGCCAATTTGGGGGTCAGCCCCAGCATTTT. This translates into CASSQFGGQPQHF.

This clonotype was seen ten or more times. The V call is TRBV28, the J call TRBJ2-7; D unclear. The CDR3 runs 12 residues. Per germline, CDR1 MDHEN and CDR2 SYDVKM. V lost 3 bases and J 6 bases, leaving 9 bases between the germline ends. CDR3 bases: TGTGCCAGCAGTTTTATGGGGTTCGAGCAGTACTTC. It translates to CASSFMGFEQYF. The full variable domain, rest sourced from reference TRBV28 and TRBJ2-7, is DVKVTQSSRYLVKRTGEKVFLECVQDMDHENMFWYRQDPGLGLRLIYFSYDVKMKEKGDIPEGYSVSREKKERFSLILESASTNQTSMYLCASSFMGFEQYFGPGTRLTVT.

This clonotype was seen only a few times. The chain uses TRBV5-4 and TRBJ1-4; D unclear. CDR1 and CDR2 (germline): SGHNT, YYREEE (reference sequence). V was trimmed by 6 bases and J by 5 bases, leaving 14 bases between them. The CDR3 consists of 14 residues. Here the CDR3 reads CASTRGTGNEKLFF. CDR3 coding DNA: TGTGCCAGCACCCGGGGAACCGGGAATGAAAAACTGTTTTTT. Looking up the rest from reference TRBV5-4 and TRBJ1-4 gives the full variable domain: ETGVTQSPTHLIKTRGQQVTLRCSSQSGHNTVSWYQQALGQGPQFIFQYYREEENGRGNFPPRFSGLQFPNYSSELNVNALELDDSALYLCASTRGTGNEKLFFGSGTQLSVL.

The table lists this clonotype with a few counts. The chain couples TRBV5-1 to TRBJ1-1; perhaps TRBD1 as D (6 bases). The CDR3 runs to 16 residues. Looked up from germline, CDR1 is SGHRS and CDR2 is YFSETQ. V gave up 4 bases and J gave up 4 bases, with 20 bases separating them. The CDR3 DNA is TGCGCCAGCAGCCGGCAAGGTCCGGGGGCCGGCACTGAAGCTTTCTTT. It yields the protein CASSRQGPGAGTEAFF. Combining the CDR3 with reference TRBV5-1 and TRBJ1-1 gives the whole variable domain KAGVTQTPRYLIKTRGQQVTLSCSPISGHRSVSWYQQTPGQGLQFLFEYFSETQRNKGNFPGRFSGRQFSNSRSEMNVSTLELGDSALYLCASSRQGPGAGTEAFFGQGTRLTVV.

This chain uses TRBV6-6 with TRBJ2-3; D gene ambiguous. Germline V gives CDR1 MNHNY, CDR2 SVGAGI (reference sequence). The CDR3 runs 14 residues. Trimming stripped 5 bases from V and 1 base from J, with 10 bases between. The CDR3 DNA sequence: TGTGCCAGCAGTGGGTATCGCGGCACAGATACGCAGTATTTT. It is translated as CASSGYRGTDTQYF.

The V and J genes are TRBV7-2 and TRBJ2-1; a possible D gene is TRBD2 (6 bases). In germline, CDR1 is SGHTA, CDR2 FQGNSA. Trimming removed 2 bases from V and 1 base from J, with 12 bases in between. CDR3 length: 16 amino acids. The CDR3 DNA reads TGTGCCAGCAGCTTACGGGGGATTGGGTCCTACAATGAGCAGTTCTTC. It codes for CASSLRGIGSYNEQFF.

The chain uses TRBV3-1 and TRBJ2-2, with D possibly being TRBD2 (5 bases). The CDR3 is made up of 14 amino acids. Germline CDR1 LGHDT, CDR2 YNNKEL (reference sequence). Trimming took 1 base from V and 5 from J, leaving 8 bases between them. In DNA, the CDR3 is TGTGCCAGCAGCCAAGGTCGGGGTACCGGGGAGCTGTTTTTT. Translating it yields CASSQGRGTGELFF.

The sample holds many counts of this clonotype. The chain links TRBV4-1 to TRBJ1-1; the D gene is possibly TRBD1 (5 bases). The CDR3 covers 14 residues. Germline lookup yields CDR1 MGHRA and CDR2 YSYEKL. Trimming shortened V by 4 bases and J by 0 bases, and 9 bases separated the two germline ends. CDR3 in amino acids: CASSLTAMNTEAFF. DNA of the CDR3: TGCGCCAGCAGCCTGACAGCGATGAACACTGAAGCTTTCTTT.

V usage is TRBV6-6 and J usage is TRBJ2-5, with D perhaps matching TRBD2 (5 bases). Trimming shortened V by 3 bases and J by 5 bases, and 16 bases separated the two germline ends. CDR1 is MNHNY and CDR2 is SVGAGI in the germline V gene (reference sequence). This CDR3 is 15 amino acids long. CDR3 residues: CASSYNEARRETQYF. CDR3 DNA sequence: TGTGCCAGCAGTTATAATGAGGCGAGGAGGGAGACCCAGTACTTC.

This clonotype has more than one count but fewer than ten. V and J are TRBV28 and TRBJ1-1, with D tentatively TRBD1 (6 bases). The CDR3 extends over 17 amino acids. The germline V gene has CDR1 MDHEN and CDR2 SYDVKM. Trimming pared 7 bases from V and 5 bases from J, leaving 26 bases between. CDR3 loop: CASTPTRLRGARTEAFF. The CDR3 DNA reads TGTGCCAGCACCCCTACCCGGCTGCGGGGGGCTAGGACTGAAGCTTTCTTT.

In this sample, this clonotype turned up many times. The chain is built from TRBV7-9 and TRBJ2-7, with D perhaps TRBD1 or TRBD2 (5 bases each). The V and J ends lost 5 bases and 2 bases respectively, with 16 bases between them. The CDR3 totals 15 residues. CDR1 is SEHNR and CDR2 is FQNEAQ in the germline V gene (reference sequence). In DNA, the CDR3 is TGTGCCAGCAGCCGAGGGGTAACTAACCCCTACGAGCAGTACTTC. It is translated as CASSRGVTNPYEQYF.

The V call is TRBV2, the J call TRBJ2-3; 9 positions agree with TRBD1. Germline V gene data show CDR1 as SNHLY and CDR2 as FYNNEI. The CDR3 spans 14 residues. V shed 4 bases and J 4 bases; nucleotides not matched to a gene: 3. The DNA of the CDR3 is TGTGCCAGCAGTGGACAGGGGGGGCCAGATACGCAGTATTTT. This translates into CASSGQGGPDTQYF.

This clonotype appeared many times. The chain employs TRBV12-3 or TRBV12-4 and TRBJ1-3; D not certain. This CDR3 has 14 residues. Deletions cut 5 bases from V and 2 bases from J, with 10 bases between. CDR3 bases: TGTGCCAGCAGTCTCTCTGGCCCTGGAAACACCATATATTTT. Amino acids: CASSLSGPGNTIYF.

The V and J genes are TRBV20-1 and TRBJ2-3; maybe TRBD1 (6 bases). The CDR3 runs 12 residues. Germline V lookup: CDR1 DFQATT, CDR2 SNEGSKA (reference sequence). V gave up 6 bases and J gave up 2 bases, with 9 bases separating them. In DNA, the CDR3 is TGCAGTGCCCAGGGACACACAGATACGCAGTATTTT. Translating it yields CSAQGHTDTQYF.

This clonotype was seen repeatedly, ten times or more. This chain's CDR3 is CASRLTGTGGTDTQYF. The CDR3 DNA reads TGTGCCAGCAGACTAACCGGGACAGGGGGCACAGATACGCAGTATTTT. V gene TRBV11-2 combines with J gene TRBJ2-3; 10 bases agree with TRBD1. Germline-derived CDR1 and CDR2 are SGHAT and FQNNGV. The CDR3 runs to 16 residues. The ends lost 6 bases at V and 1 base at J; junction bases unmatched: 7.

Ten or more counts support this clonotype. V and J are TRBV12-3 or TRBV12-4 and TRBJ2-6, with D possibly being TRBD1 or TRBD2 (6 bases each). This CDR3 spans 14 amino acids. The ends were cut back, 6 bases at V and 6 bases at J, with 12 bases in the middle. The CDR3 DNA sequence: TGTGCCAGCAGCCTAGGGGGGTTGGCCAACGTCCTGACTTTC. This sequence encodes CASSLGGLANVLTF.

At least ten counts were recorded for this clonotype. The chain is built from TRBV7-2 and TRBJ1-5; 8 bases fit TRBD1. CDR1 is SGHTA and CDR2 is FQGNSA in the germline V gene. There are 19 residues in the CDR3. Trimming took 3 bases from V and 0 from J; bases not matched to a gene: 13. CDR3: CASSFNPGQGLFSNQPQHF. In DNA, the CDR3 is TGTGCCAGCAGCTTTAATCCCGGACAGGGATTATTTAGCAATCAGCCCCAGCATTTT.

This chain joins TRBV10-2 and TRBJ2-1; 9 bases line up with TRBD2. The CDR3 runs to 15 residues. The ends lost 6 bases at V and 9 bases at J; junction bases unmatched: 12. Germline V gene data show CDR1 as WSHSY and CDR2 as SAAADI. The CDR3 protein is CASRGGIAGEGEQFF. Here the CDR3 DNA reads TGCGCCAGCAGGGGGGGAATAGCGGGGGAAGGTGAGCAGTTCTTC.

The rearrangement uses TRBV6-6 and TRBJ1-1; D is ambiguous. V dropped 2 bases and J dropped 1 base, with 5 bases sitting between them. CDR3 size: 13 residues. Germline V gene data show CDR1 as MNHNY and CDR2 as SVGAGI (reference sequence). The CDR3 nucleotides read TGTGCCAGCAGTTACGGGCCGAACACTGAAGCTTTCTTT. It specifies CASSYGPNTEAFF.

This clonotype was picked up many times. The genes are TRBV4-1 and TRBJ2-2, with D perhaps TRBD2 (5 bases). The CDR3 has 18 residues. Germline CDR1 is MGHRA and CDR2 is YSYEKL. Trimming took 0 bases from V and 3 from J, leaving 17 bases between them. The CDR3 loop reads CASSQDFEGYQYTGELFF. In nucleotides, the CDR3 is TGCGCCAGCAGCCAAGATTTTGAGGGATATCAGTACACCGGGGAGCTGTTTTTT.

The rearrangement links TRBV6-5 to TRBJ2-2; 8 bases fit TRBD1. CDR3 size: 16 residues. Trimming removed 7 bases from V and 0 bases from J; junction bases left unmatched: 7. Per the germline V gene, CDR1 is MNHEY and CDR2 is SVGAGI. The CDR3 nucleotides are TGTGCCAGCAAGCCGGACAGGGCTCCGAACACCGGGGAGCTGTTTTTT. Protein: CASKPDRAPNTGELFF.